The 4 T cell receptor beta chains below come from one sample, sequenced in a study of cytomegalovirus exposure and HLA in healthy donors. PCR primers comprised 60 Vbeta and 13 Jbeta primers. Clones were read by immunoSEQ multiplex PCR, and TCRdb kept only the in-frame ones, dropping some. The profile covers 150,000 to 200,000 clones, with approximately 80% appearing a single time and 1.5% to 2% taken by the ten largest. The specimen sequenced was PBMCs. The receptors come from a woman between 25 and 40 years old in good health and CMV-seronegative.

The CDR3 spells CASSPQGSYQPQHF. The CDR3 DNA sequence: TGTGCCAGCAGTCCCCAGGGCTCCTATCAGCCCCAGCATTTT. This sequence joins TRBV7-2 and TRBJ1-5, with D possibly matching TRBD1 (5 bases). Germline V CDR1 and CDR2: SGHTA, FQGNSA. V was trimmed by 6 bases and J by 5 bases, leaving 14 bases between them. The CDR3 totals 14 residues.

The genes are TRBV30 and TRBJ2-1, with 7 bases aligning to TRBD1. The length of the CDR3 is 14 residues. Germline-derived CDR1 and CDR2 are GTSNPN and SVGIG (reference sequence). V gave up 6 bases and J gave up 7 bases; unmatched junction bases: 12. DNA of the CDR3: TGTGCCTGTATGCACCGGGACAGAAAGAATGAGCAGTTCTTC. This encodes CACMHRDRKNEQFF.

This rearrangement joins TRBV19 to TRBJ1-2; D possibly corresponds to TRBD1 (5 bases). V lost 3 bases to trimming and J lost 9 bases, with 26 bases between them. Germline values: CDR1 LNHDA, CDR2 SQIVND (reference sequence). The CDR3 is 17 amino acids. CDR3 bases: TGTGCCAGTAGTATTTCCCCTTTTTTGGACAACGCAGGTCGCTACACCTTC. Amino acid sequence: CASSISPFLDNAGRYTF.

The CDR3 region is CASSLGGTGYGYTF. Here the CDR3 DNA reads TGTGCCAGCAGCTTAGGGGGGACAGGGTACGGCTACACCTTC. The rearrangement links TRBV7-9 to TRBJ1-2, with 9 bases fitting TRBD1. The CDR3 is 14 residues long. V was clipped by 1 base and J by 8 bases; unmatched bases: 5. From germline, CDR1 is SEHNR and CDR2 FQNEAQ (reference sequence).